The 2 T cell receptor beta chains in this list originate from one sample, sequenced in a study of identical twins. TCRdb reprocessed the 5' RACE reads via MiXCR and lists one record per CDR3 protein. The sample contains 1.5 million to 2 million distinct CDR3 sequences, around 29% of which appear only once. The sample comprised cord blood. Every receptor here comes from a newborn girl in good health.

J is TRBJ2-6 and V is TRBV21-1; the DNA was not compared with TRBD1, the D call given in the table. TRBV21-1 is shown as a pseudogene. This CDR3 spans 19 amino acids. CDR3 sequence reads: CASSYPRTGRYFGANVLTF. For the CDR3, the DNA is TGTGCCAGCAGCTATCCTCGGACGGGACGGTATTTCGGGGCCAACGTCCTGACTTTC.

This clonotype was found once. The chain joins TRBV12-3 or TRBV12-4 to TRBJ2-5; the match to TRBD2 covers 11 bases. The CDR3 contains 19 residues. V shed 2 bases, J shed 4 bases, and the junction held 15 bases outside the gene matches. The CDR3 protein is CASSLWSPVLAGGRETQYF. CDR3 nucleotides: TGTGCCAGCAGTTTATGGTCCCCTGTATTAGCGGGGGGGAGAGAGACCCAGTACTTC.